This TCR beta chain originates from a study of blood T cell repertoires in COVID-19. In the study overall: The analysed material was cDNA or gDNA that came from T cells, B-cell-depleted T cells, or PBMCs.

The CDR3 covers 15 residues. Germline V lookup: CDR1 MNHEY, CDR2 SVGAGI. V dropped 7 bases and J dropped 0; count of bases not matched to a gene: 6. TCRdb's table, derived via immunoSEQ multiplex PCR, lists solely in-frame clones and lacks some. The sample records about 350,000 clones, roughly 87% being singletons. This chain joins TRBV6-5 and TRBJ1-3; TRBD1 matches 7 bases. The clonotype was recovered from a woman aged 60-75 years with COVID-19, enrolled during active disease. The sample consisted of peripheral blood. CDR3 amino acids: CASTWTGNSGNTIYF. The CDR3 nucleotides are TGTGCCAGCACCTGGACAGGAAACTCTGGAAACACCATATATTTT.